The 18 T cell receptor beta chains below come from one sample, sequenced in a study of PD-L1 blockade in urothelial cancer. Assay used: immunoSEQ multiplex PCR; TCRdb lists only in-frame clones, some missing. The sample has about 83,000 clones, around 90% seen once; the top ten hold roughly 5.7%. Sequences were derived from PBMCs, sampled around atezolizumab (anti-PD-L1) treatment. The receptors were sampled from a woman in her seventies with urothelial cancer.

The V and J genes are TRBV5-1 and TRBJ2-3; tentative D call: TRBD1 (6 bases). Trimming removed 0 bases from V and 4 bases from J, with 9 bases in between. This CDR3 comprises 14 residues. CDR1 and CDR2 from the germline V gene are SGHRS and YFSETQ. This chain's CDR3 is CASSLETGPDTQYF. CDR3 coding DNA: TGCGCCAGCAGCTTGGAAACAGGGCCAGATACGCAGTATTTT.

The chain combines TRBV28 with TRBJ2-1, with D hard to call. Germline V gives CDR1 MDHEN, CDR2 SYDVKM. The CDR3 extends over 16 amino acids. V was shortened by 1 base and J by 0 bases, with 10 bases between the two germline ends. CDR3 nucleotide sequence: TGTGCCAGCAGTTTATTCCCAGCGAGCTCCTACAATGAGCAGTTCTTC. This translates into CASSLFPASSYNEQFF.

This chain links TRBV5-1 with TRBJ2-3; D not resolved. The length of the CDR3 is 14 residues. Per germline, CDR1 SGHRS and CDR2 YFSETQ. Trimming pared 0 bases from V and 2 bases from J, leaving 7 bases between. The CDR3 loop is CASSLGQVTDTQYF. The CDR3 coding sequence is TGCGCCAGCAGCTTGGGACAAGTCACAGATACGCAGTATTTT.

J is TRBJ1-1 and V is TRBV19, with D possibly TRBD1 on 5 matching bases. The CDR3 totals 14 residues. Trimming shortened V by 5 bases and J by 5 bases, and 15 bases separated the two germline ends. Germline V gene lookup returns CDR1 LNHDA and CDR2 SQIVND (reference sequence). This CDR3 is CASSFVDTQTEAFF. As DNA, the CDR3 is TGTGCCAGTAGTTTCGTGGACACCCAAACTGAAGCTTTCTTT.

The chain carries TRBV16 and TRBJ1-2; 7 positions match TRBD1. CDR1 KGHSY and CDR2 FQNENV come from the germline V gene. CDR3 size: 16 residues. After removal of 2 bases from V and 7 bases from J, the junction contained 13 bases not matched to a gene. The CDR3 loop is CASSQGPTGRVIGYTF. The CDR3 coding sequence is TGTGCCAGCAGCCAAGGCCCGACAGGGCGGGTTATTGGCTACACCTTC.

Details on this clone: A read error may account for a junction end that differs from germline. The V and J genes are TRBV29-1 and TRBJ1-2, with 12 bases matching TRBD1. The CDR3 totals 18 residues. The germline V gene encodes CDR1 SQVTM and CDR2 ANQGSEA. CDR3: CSVEGTGGAPGRLHGYTF. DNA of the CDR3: TGCAGCGTCGAAGGGACAGGGGGCGCACCGGGGCGCCTCCATGGCTACACCTTC.

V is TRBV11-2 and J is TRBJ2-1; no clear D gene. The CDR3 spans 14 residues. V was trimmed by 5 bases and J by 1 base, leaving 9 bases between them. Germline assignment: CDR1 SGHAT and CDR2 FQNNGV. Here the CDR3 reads CASSPAGSYNEQFF. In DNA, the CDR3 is TGTGCCAGCAGCCCGGCCGGGTCCTACAATGAGCAGTTCTTC.

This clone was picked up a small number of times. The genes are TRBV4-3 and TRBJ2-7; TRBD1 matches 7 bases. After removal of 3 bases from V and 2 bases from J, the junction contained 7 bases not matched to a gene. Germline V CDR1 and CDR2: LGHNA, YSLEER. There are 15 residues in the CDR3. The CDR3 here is CASSQDRDSAYEQYF. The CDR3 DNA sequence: TGCGCCAGCAGCCAGGACCGGGACAGCGCCTACGAGCAGTACTTC.

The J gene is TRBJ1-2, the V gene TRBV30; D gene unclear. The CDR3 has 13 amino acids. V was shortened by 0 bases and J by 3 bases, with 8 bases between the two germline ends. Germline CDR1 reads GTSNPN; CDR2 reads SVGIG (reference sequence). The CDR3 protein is CAWSVRVDYGYTF. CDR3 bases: TGTGCCTGGAGTGTTCGGGTAGACTATGGCTACACCTTC. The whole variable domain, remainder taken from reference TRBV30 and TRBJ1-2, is SQTIHQWPATLVQPVGSPLSLECTVEGTSNPNLYWYRQAAGRGLQLLFYSVGIGQISSEVPQNLSASRPQDRQFILSSKKLLLSDSGFYLCAWSVRVDYGYTFGSGTRLTVV.

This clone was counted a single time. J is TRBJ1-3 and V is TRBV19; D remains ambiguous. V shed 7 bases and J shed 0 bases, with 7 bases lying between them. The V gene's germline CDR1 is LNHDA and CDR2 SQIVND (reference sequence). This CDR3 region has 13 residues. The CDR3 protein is CASNQYSGNTIYF. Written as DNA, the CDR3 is TGTGCCAGTAATCAGTACTCTGGAAACACCATATATTTT.

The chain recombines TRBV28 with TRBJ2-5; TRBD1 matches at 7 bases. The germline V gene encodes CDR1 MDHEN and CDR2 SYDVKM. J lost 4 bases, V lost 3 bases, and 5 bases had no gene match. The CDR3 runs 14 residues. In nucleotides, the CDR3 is TGTGCCAGCAGTTTGGCAAACAGGGGAGAGACCCAGTACTTC. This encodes CASSLANRGETQYF.

In DNA form, the CDR3 reads TGCGCCAGCAGCTCGACAACAGGGGCCGGGCAGCCCCAGCATTTT. It is translated as CASSSTTGAGQPQHF. V is TRBV5-1 and J is TRBJ1-5; 7 positions agree with TRBD1. The CDR3 is 15 amino acids. The junction had 10 bases not matched to a gene; V was cut back by 3 bases and J by 7 bases. Germline CDR1 reads SGHRS; CDR2 reads YFSETQ.

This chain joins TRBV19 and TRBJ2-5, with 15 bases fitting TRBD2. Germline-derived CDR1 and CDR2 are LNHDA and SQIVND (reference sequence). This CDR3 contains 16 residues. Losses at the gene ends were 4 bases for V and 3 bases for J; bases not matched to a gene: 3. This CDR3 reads CASSKGLAGGEETQYF. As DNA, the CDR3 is TGTGCCAGTAGTAAAGGACTAGCGGGAGGGGAAGAGACCCAGTACTTC.

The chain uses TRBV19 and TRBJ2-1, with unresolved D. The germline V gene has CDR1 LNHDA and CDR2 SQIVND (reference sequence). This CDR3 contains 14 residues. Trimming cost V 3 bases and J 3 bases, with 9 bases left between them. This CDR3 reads CASSITHSYNEQFF. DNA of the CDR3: TGTGCCAGTAGTATTACCCACAGCTACAATGAGCAGTTCTTC.

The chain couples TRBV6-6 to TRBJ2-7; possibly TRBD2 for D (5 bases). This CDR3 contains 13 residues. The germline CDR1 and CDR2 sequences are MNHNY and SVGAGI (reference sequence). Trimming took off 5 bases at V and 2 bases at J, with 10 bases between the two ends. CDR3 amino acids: CASSRSGAYEQYF. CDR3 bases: TGTGCCAGCAGTCGGTCCGGGGCCTACGAGCAGTACTTC.

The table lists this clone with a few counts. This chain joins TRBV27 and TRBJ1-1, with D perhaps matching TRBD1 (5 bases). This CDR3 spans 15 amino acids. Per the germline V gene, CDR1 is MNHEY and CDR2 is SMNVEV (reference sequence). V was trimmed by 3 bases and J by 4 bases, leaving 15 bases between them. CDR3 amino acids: CASSFAGAGGTEAFF. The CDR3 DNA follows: TGTGCCAGCAGTTTTGCCGGGGCGGGGGGCACTGAAGCTTTCTTT.

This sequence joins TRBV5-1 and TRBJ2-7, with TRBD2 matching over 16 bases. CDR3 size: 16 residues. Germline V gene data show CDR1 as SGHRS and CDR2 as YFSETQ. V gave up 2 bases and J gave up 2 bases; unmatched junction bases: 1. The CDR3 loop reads CASSFGTSGGAYEQYF. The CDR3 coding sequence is TGCGCCAGCAGCTTTGGGACTAGCGGGGGGGCCTACGAGCAGTACTTC.

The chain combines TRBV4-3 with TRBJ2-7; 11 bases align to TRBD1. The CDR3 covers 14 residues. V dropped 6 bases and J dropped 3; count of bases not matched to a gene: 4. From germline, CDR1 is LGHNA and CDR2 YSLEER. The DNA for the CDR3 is TGCGCCAGCAGTCCCGGGACAGGGGGCTACGAGCAGTACTTC. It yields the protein CASSPGTGGYEQYF.